The source of this T cell receptor (beta chain) is a study of T cell responses to AZD1222 COVID-19 vaccine. Profiled with immunoSEQ multiplex PCR; TCRdb holds only in-frame clones, not every one. Among approximately 96,000 clones listed, around 83% were seen once. The TCR comes from an adult who received the AZD1222 COVID-19 vaccine. The sequencing here drew on peripheral blood, taken 28 days after the second AZD1222 dose.

CDR3 nucleotide sequence: TGTGCCAGCTCACCCCAGAATCAAGAGACCCAGTACTTC. Its protein product is CASSPQNQETQYF. V gene TRBV18 combines with J gene TRBJ2-5; no firm D call. CDR3 size: 13 residues. The V end lost 3 bases, the J end lost 2 bases, and 7 bases lay between the germline ends. Germline CDR1 is KGHSH and CDR2 is LQKENI.